These 16 T cell receptor beta chains came from one sample sequenced in a study of T cell responses to AZD1222 COVID-19 vaccine. Method: immunoSEQ multiplex PCR; TCRdb's copy keeps in-frame clones and lacks some. The table shows over 95,000 clones, with roughly 88% occurring only once. Source: peripheral blood, taken on day 0 of AZD1222 vaccination. The receptor set was obtained from an adult in good health.

The chain joins TRBV5-1 to TRBJ2-2, with TRBD2 matching over 8 bases. Germline V gene lookup returns CDR1 SGHRS and CDR2 YFSETQ. CDR3 length equals 17 residues. V was pared by 3 bases and J by 7 bases, with 14 bases of the junction left unmatched. The CDR3 loop reads CASSWSSGRVVVGELFF. The CDR3 coding sequence is TGCGCCAGCAGCTGGTCCAGCGGGAGAGTTGTTGTCGGGGAGCTGTTTTTT.

This rearrangement joins TRBV27 to TRBJ2-3; D not resolved. The V end lost 5 bases, the J end lost 0 bases, and 6 bases lay between the germline ends. Germline-derived CDR1 and CDR2 are MNHEY and SMNVEV (reference sequence). The CDR3 extends over 13 amino acids. In DNA, the CDR3 is TGTGCCAGCAGTCCGGCTAGCACAGATACGCAGTATTTT. Amino acids: CASSPASTDTQYF.

This clone was found once. This chain connects TRBV10-3 to TRBJ2-7; D remains unclear. The CDR3 extends over 13 amino acids. CDR1 is ENHRY and CDR2 is SYGVKD in the germline V gene. V shed 4 bases and J shed 0 bases, with 7 bases lying between them. CDR3 nucleotide sequence: TGTGCCATCAGTGTCGTGGTCTCCTACGAGCAGTACTTC. Its protein product is CAISVVVSYEQYF.

The CDR3 DNA sequence: TGCAGCATAGACAGGGGGGAGAACACTGAAGCTTTCTTT. Translated, it gives CSIDRGENTEAFF. The rearrangement links TRBV29-1 to TRBJ1-1, with 9 bases identical to TRBD1. V lost 8 bases and J lost 1; bases outside the gene matches: 5. Germline values: CDR1 SQVTM, CDR2 ANQGSEA. The CDR3 is 13 amino acids. The full variable domain, rest sourced from reference TRBV29-1 and TRBJ1-1, is SAVISQKPSRDICQRGTSLTIQCQVDSQVTMMFWYRQQPGQSLTLIATANQGSEATYESGFVIDKFPISRPNLTFSTLTVSNMSPEDSSIYLCSIDRGENTEAFFGQGTRLTVV.

The gene calls are TRBV14 and TRBJ1-6; D perhaps matches TRBD1 (5 bases). Trimming stripped 5 bases from V and 7 bases from J, with 9 bases between. This CDR3 comprises 13 residues. CDR1 SGHDN and CDR2 FVKESK come from the germline V gene. CDR3 nucleotide sequence: TGTGCCAGCAGCACCCGGACAAATTCACCCCTCCACTTT. This translates into CASSTRTNSPLHF.

The chain is built from TRBV7-8 and TRBJ1-5; the match to TRBD1 covers 7 bases. The junction had 6 bases not matched to a gene; V was cut back by 5 bases and J by 2 bases. Looked up from germline, CDR1 is SGHVS and CDR2 is FQNEAQ. The CDR3 runs 15 residues. This chain's CDR3 is CASSPRGLGNQPQHF. Here the CDR3 DNA reads TGTGCCAGCAGCCCTAGGGGGCTCGGCAATCAGCCCCAGCATTTT.

The rearrangement uses TRBV30 and TRBJ1-3, with a weak D call TRBD1 (5 bases). CDR1 is GTSNPN, CDR2 SVGIG, per germline (reference sequence). CDR3 length: 16 amino acids. Trimming took 0 bases from V and 0 from J, leaving 12 bases between them. CDR3 sequence (DNA): TGTGCCTGGAGTGTAGGGGACGGCGGCTCTGGAAACACCATATATTTT. This encodes CAWSVGDGGSGNTIYF.

J is TRBJ1-3 and V is TRBV3-1 (or the pseudogene TRBV3-2), with D possibly being TRBD1 (5 bases). The V end was cut by 4 bases, the J end by 1 base, with 8 bases between. The CDR3 spans 14 residues. From germline, CDR1 is LGHDT and CDR2 YNNKEL (reference sequence). CDR3 region: CASSRGESGNTIYF. The CDR3 DNA follows: TGTGCCAGCAGCCGAGGGGAATCTGGAAACACCATATATTTT.

This clone was found once. The V gene is TRBV2, the J gene TRBJ2-5; D is perhaps TRBD2 (7 bases). V gave up 3 bases and J gave up 4 bases, with 12 bases separating them. The CDR3 sequence is 14 residues long. Germline CDR1 and CDR2: SNHLY and FYNNEI. DNA of the CDR3: TGTGCCAGCAGTGAGAGTAGGGGGGGAGAGACCCAGTACTTC. This encodes CASSESRGGETQYF.

The chain is built from TRBV5-1 and TRBJ1-2; no reliable D call. The CDR3 has 15 amino acids. Germline V lookup: CDR1 SGHRS, CDR2 YFSETQ. Trimming stripped 0 bases from V and 4 bases from J, with 13 bases between. CDR3 in DNA: TGCGCCAGCAGCTTGGGTCACCGAGGCGGCTATGGCTACACCTTC. Translated, it gives CASSLGHRGGYGYTF.

V usage is TRBV5-1 and J usage is TRBJ1-1; the D is unclear. This CDR3 comprises 15 residues. CDR1 is SGHRS, CDR2 YFSETQ, per germline. V lost 1 base, J lost 2 bases, and 12 bases lay in between. This CDR3 is CASSLRSGPNTEAFF. The CDR3 DNA follows: TGCGCCAGCAGCTTGCGAAGTGGTCCTAACACTGAAGCTTTCTTT.

The CDR3 DNA is TGTGCCAGCAGTCCTCATGGATATCAGCAGTACTTC. This codes for CASSPHGYQQYF. The V call is TRBV12-3 or TRBV12-4, the J call TRBJ2-7, with no clear D. The V gene lost 5 bases and the J gene lost 8 bases, with 13 bases spanning the gap. The CDR3 has 12 residues.

This chain joins TRBV5-1 and TRBJ2-5; D ambiguous. The V end was cut by 4 bases, the J end by 1 base, with 5 bases between. Germline V CDR1 and CDR2: SGHRS, YFSETQ. The CDR3 sequence is 12 residues long. The CDR3 nucleotides read TGCGCCAGCAGCGGCGGCCAAGAGACCCAGTACTTC. This sequence encodes CASSGGQETQYF. The variable domain in full, with the rest retrieved from reference TRBV5-1 and TRBJ2-5, is KAGVTQTPRYLIKTRGQQVTLSCSPISGHRSVSWYQQTPGQGLQFLFEYFSETQRNKGNFPGRFSGRQFSNSRSEMNVSTLELGDSALYLCASSGGQETQYFGPGTRLLVL.

The chain joins TRBV6-5 to TRBJ1-2; 9 bases are shared with TRBD1. The CDR3 is 14 residues long. V shed 5 bases, J shed 6 bases, and the junction held 7 bases outside the gene matches. Looked up from germline, CDR1 is MNHEY and CDR2 is SVGAGI. CDR3 protein: CASSRTGEDDGYTF. CDR3 in DNA: TGTGCCAGCAGTCGGACAGGGGAGGATGATGGCTACACCTTC.

The CDR3 region has the DNA TGCGCCAGCAGCTACTCAACAGGGGTCACCGGGGAGCTGTTTTTT. This translates into CASSYSTGVTGELFF. The rearrangement joins TRBV5-1 to TRBJ2-2; 7 nucleotides match TRBD1. The CDR3 sequence is 15 residues long. J gave up 4 bases and V 3 bases, and 6 bases lay outside the gene matches. Germline loops: CDR1 SGHRS, CDR2 YFSETQ. Filled out from reference TRBV5-1 and TRBJ2-2, the complete variable domain reads KAGVTQTPRYLIKTRGQQVTLSCSPISGHRSVSWYQQTPGQGLQFLFEYFSETQRNKGNFPGRFSGRQFSNSRSEMNVSTLELGDSALYLCASSYSTGVTGELFFGEGSRLTVL.

The CDR3 is CASSDDRNSYEQYF. The CDR3 DNA is TGTGCCAGCAGTGATGACCGAAACTCCTACGAGCAGTACTTC. The chain is built from TRBV6-1 and TRBJ2-7, with D uncertain. The CDR3 is 14 amino acids. The V gene's germline CDR1 is MNHNS and CDR2 SASEGT. V was shortened by 3 bases and J by 0 bases, with 9 bases between the two germline ends.